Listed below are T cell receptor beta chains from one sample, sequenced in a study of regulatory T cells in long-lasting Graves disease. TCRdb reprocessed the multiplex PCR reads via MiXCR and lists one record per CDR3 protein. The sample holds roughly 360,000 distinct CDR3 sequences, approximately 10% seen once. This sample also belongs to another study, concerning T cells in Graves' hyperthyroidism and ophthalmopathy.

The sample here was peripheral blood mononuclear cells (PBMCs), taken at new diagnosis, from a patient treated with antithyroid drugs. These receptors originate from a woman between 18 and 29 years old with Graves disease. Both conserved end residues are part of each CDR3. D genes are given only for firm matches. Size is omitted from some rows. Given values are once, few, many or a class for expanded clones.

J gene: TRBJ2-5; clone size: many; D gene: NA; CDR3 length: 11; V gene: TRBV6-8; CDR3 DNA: TGTGCCAGCACCTACGACGAGACCCAGTACTTC; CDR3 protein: CASTYDETQYF
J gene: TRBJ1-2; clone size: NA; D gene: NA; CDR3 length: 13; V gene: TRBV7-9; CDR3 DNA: TGTGCCAACAGCCCTCAAGGAAACTATGGCTACACCTTC; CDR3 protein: CANSPQGNYGYTF
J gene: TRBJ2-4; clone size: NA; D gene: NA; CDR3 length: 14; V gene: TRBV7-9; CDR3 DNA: TGTGCCAGCAGCTTACAGCCGGCCAAAAACATTCAGTACTTC; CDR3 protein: CASSLQPAKNIQYF
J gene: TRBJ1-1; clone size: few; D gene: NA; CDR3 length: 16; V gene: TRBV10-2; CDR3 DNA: TGCGCCAGCAGCTCCAAACCGGGCCGTACGAACACTGAAGCTTTCTTT; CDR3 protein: CASSSKPGRTNTEAFF
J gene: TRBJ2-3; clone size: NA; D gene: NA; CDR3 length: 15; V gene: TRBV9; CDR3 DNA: TGTGCCAGCACCGCAAACCGCGGAAGCACAGATACGCAGTATTTT; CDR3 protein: CASTANRGSTDTQYF
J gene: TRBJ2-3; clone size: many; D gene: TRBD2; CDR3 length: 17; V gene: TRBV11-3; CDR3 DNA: TGTGCCAGCAGCTTAAGCAGCATGGCGGGGGTGACAGATACGCAGTATTTT; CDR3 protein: CASSLSSMAGVTDTQYF
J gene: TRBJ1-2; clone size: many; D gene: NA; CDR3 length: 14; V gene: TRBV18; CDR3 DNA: TGTGCCAGCTCACCCGCCTTGGGACCGTATGGCTACACCTTC; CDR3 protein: CASSPALGPYGYTF
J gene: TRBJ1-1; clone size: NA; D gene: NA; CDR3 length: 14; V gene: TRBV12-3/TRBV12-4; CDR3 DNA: TGTGCCAGCAACTTAGTGGGACCCAACACTGAAGCTTTCTTT; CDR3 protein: CASNLVGPNTEAFF
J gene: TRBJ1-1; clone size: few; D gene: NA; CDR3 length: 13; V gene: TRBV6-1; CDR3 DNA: TGTGCCGGATCACAGGGATGGGACACTGAAGCTTTCTTT; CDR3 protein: CAGSQGWDTEAFF
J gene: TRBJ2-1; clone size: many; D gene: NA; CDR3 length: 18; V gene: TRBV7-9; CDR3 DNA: TGTGCCAGCAGCCACCTCAGTCTAGGAGCCCCTTCCTACAATGAGCAGTTCTTC; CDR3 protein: CASSHLSLGAPSYNEQFF
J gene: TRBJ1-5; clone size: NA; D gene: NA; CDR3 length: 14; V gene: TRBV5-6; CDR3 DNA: TGTGCCGGCAGCCGGGTACCGACGAATCAGCCCCAGCATTTT; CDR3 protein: CAGSRVPTNQPQHF
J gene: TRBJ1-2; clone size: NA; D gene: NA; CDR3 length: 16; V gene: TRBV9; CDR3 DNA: TGTGCCAGCAGCGTAGCGGGCCGGGGGCGAAACTATGGCTACACCTTC; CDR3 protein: CASSVAGRGRNYGYTF
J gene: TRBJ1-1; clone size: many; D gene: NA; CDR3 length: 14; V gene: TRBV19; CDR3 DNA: TGTGCCAGTAGTTGGGGGGGAGTGAGCACTGAAGCTTTCTTT; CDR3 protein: CASSWGGVSTEAFF
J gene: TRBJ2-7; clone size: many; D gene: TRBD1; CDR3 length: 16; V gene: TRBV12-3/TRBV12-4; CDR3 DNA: TGTGCCAGCAGTCCCGGTACAGGGGCGAGCTCCTACGAGCAGTACTTC; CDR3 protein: CASSPGTGASSYEQYF
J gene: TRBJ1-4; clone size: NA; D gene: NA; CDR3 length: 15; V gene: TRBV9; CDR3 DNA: TGTGCCAGCAGCGTTGATTGGGCCGCTTCTGAAAAACTGTTTTTT; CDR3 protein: CASSVDWAASEKLFF
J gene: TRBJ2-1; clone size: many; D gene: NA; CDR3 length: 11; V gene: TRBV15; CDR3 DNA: TGTGCCACCAGCAGGGGCTATGAGCAGTTCTTC; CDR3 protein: CATSRGYEQFF
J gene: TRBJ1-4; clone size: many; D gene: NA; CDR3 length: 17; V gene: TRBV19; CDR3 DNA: TGTGCCAGTAGGCGTAGGCGGCAGGGCGGTCGGTATGAAAAACTGTTTTTT; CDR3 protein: CASRRRRQGGRYEKLFF
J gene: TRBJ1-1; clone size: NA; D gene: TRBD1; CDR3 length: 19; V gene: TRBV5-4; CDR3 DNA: TGTGCCAGCAGTTTTCCCCGGGGGACAGCCAGACAAGAGAACACTGAAGCTTTCTTT; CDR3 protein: CASSFPRGTARQENTEAFF
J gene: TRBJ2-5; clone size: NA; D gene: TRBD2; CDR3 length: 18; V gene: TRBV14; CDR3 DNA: TGTGCCAGCAGCCAAGATTTCCCTAGCGGGAGGTGGCAAGAGACCCAGTACTTC; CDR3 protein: CASSQDFPSGRWQETQYF
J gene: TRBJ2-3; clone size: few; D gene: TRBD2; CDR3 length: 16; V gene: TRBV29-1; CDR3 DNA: TGCAGCGTTGAAGGGGTTAGCGGGAGAGGGACAGATACGCAGTATTTT; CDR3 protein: CSVEGVSGRGTDTQYF
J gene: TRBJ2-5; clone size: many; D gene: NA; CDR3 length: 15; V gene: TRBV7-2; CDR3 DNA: TGTGCCAGCAGCTTATTACGGGGAACGGAAGAGACCCAGTACTTC; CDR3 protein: CASSLLRGTEETQYF